A selection of T cell receptor beta chains follows, all from one sample in a study of OX40 agonist ivuxolimab in advanced cancers. Repertoires were generated with immunoSEQ multiplex PCR, while TCRdb's copy carries only in-frame clones and drops some. The sample has over 35,000 clones, 89% seen once. The sample here was CD4+ or CD8+ T cells sorted from blood, taken in a trial of the OX40 agonist ivuxolimab. The receptors here all came from an adult with an advanced solid tumor such as melanoma, head and neck, liver or kidney cancer. Both conserved end residues are part of each CDR3. Fields, in order: clone size, D gene, V gene, J gene, CDR3 protein, CDR3 DNA. A D gene is named only where the DNA matches it firmly. Size values are once, few and many counts, or a class for expanded clones, and some rows have none.

few	NA	TRBV5-1	TRBJ1-6	CASSLFQTEYNSPLHF	TGCGCCAGCAGCTTATTCCAGACAGAATATAATTCACCCCTCCACTTT
NA	TRBD2	TRBV27	TRBJ2-7	CASSSNIGLVPYEQYF	TGTGCCAGCAGTTCTAATATCGGACTAGTTCCCTACGAGCAGTACTTC
once	NA	TRBV13	TRBJ2-3	CASSSPRDTQYF	TGTGCCAGCAGCTCCCCTAGGGATACGCAGTATTTT
NA	NA	TRBV5-4	TRBJ2-5	CASSPGARGETQYF	TGTGCCAGCAGCCCCGGGGCCCGGGGAGAGACCCAGTACTTC
NA	TRBD1	TRBV27	TRBJ2-7	CASSVRTGSYEQYF	TGTGCCAGCAGCGTTCGGACAGGATCCTACGAGCAGTACTTC
NA	TRBD1	TRBV30	TRBJ1-1	CAWSDRGFTEAFF	TGTGCCTGGAGTGACAGGGGGTTCACTGAAGCTTTCTTT
NA	NA	TRBV6-5	TRBJ1-1	CASSYSLRGSPEAFF	TGTGCCAGCAGTTACTCTCTGCGGGGGTCCCCCGAAGCTTTCTTT
NA	TRBD1	TRBV25-1	TRBJ1-1	CASSDVPGQGTNTEAFF	TGTGCCAGCAGTGATGTACCGGGACAGGGCACGAACACTGAAGCTTTCTTT
NA	NA	TRBV13	TRBJ2-7	CASSLSSYEQYF	TGTGCCAGCAGCTTGAGTTCCTACGAGCAGTACTTC
NA	NA	TRBV7-7	TRBJ2-5	CASSPGTLQETQYF	TGTGCCAGCAGCCCGGGGACTTTACAAGAGACCCAGTACTTC
NA	TRBD2	TRBV9	TRBJ2-1	CASSVYTGGPNEQFF	TGTGCCAGCAGCGTTTATACGGGGGGGCCAAATGAGCAGTTCTTC
NA	NA	TRBV4-1	TRBJ2-2	CASNSNGGPGTGELFF	TGCGCCAGCAACTCAAACGGGGGGCCGGGCACCGGGGAGCTGTTTTTT
NA	NA	TRBV2	TRBJ1-1	CASRGAVEAFF	TGTGCCAGCAGGGGAGCAGTTGAAGCTTTCTTT
NA	TRBD2	TRBV12-5	TRBJ2-1	CASTNLPGGPGNEQFF	TGTGCTAGTACCAATCTGCCGGGAGGGCCTGGGAATGAGCAGTTCTTC
NA	TRBD1	TRBV7-3	TRBJ2-7	CASSLVQDRTYEQYF	TGTGCCAGCAGCTTAGTCCAGGACAGGACCTACGAGCAGTACTTC
few	NA	TRBV4-1	TRBJ1-4	CASSQDTATNEKLFF	TGCGCCAGCAGCCAAGATACCGCAACTAATGAAAAACTGTTTTTT
NA	TRBD1	TRBV5-6	TRBJ2-1	CASSFPGQGVAEQFF	TGTGCCAGCAGCTTTCCGGGACAGGGGGTTGCTGAGCAGTTCTTC
NA	NA	TRBV19	TRBJ2-2	CASSILPTGELFF	TGTGCCAGTAGTATTCTGCCCACCGGGGAGCTGTTTTTT
NA	NA	TRBV4-3	TRBJ2-1	CASSQELGGLNYNEQFF	TGCGCCAGCAGCCAAGAACTTGGAGGATTGAACTACAATGAGCAGTTCTTC
NA	NA	TRBV15	TRBJ2-3	CATSREAAGGADTQYF	TGTGCCACCAGCAGAGAGGCGGCCGGAGGAGCAGATACGCAGTATTTT
few	NA	TRBV30	TRBJ1-1	CAWSIRFTEAFF	TGTGCCTGGAGTATACGGTTCACTGAAGCTTTCTTT
NA	NA	TRBV4-1	TRBJ2-2	CASSQESVTGELFF	TGCGCCAGCAGCCAAGAATCGGTCACCGGGGAGCTGTTTTTT
NA	NA	TRBV5-8	TRBJ1-5	CASSPDPNDIRNQPQHF	TGTGCCAGCAGCCCCGACCCGAATGACATCCGCAATCAGCCCCAGCATTTT
NA	NA	TRBV7-9	TRBJ2-2	CASSLLGELFF	TGTGCCAGCAGCTTACTAGGGGAGCTGTTTTTT
NA	TRBD1	TRBV7-9	TRBJ1-2	CASSAGTGPINYGYTF	TGTGCCAGCAGCGCCGGGACAGGGCCTATTAACTATGGCTACACCTTC
NA	TRBD1	TRBV7-3	TRBJ2-5	CASSLSGGIWETQYF	TGTGCCAGCAGCTTATCAGGGGGCATCTGGGAGACCCAGTACTTC
NA	NA	TRBV29-1	TRBJ1-2	CSVESGRADGYTF	TGCAGCGTTGAATCGGGCAGGGCAGATGGCTACACCTTC
NA	NA	TRBV6-5	TRBJ1-4	CASSPYLRAEKLFF	TGTGCCAGCAGTCCTTACCTCCGGGCCGAAAAACTGTTTTTT
NA	NA	TRBV30	TRBJ2-4	CAWSRGALVYIQYF	TGTGCCTGGAGCAGGGGGGCCTTGGTTTACATTCAGTACTTC
NA	NA	TRBV19	TRBJ1-2	CASSKAGANYGYTF	TGTGCCAGTAGTAAGGCAGGGGCAAACTATGGCTACACCTTC
few	TRBD1	TRBV7-3	TRBJ1-6	CASSPTGGLYNSPLHF	TGTGCCAGCAGCCCTACAGGGGGCCTCTATAATTCACCCCTCCACTTT
NA	NA	TRBV7-9	TRBJ1-2	CASSLEETTNYGYTF	TGTGCCAGCAGCTTAGAGGAGACAACTAACTATGGCTACACCTTC
NA	NA	TRBV7-8	TRBJ1-2	CASGGGGGSGYTF	TGTGCCTCTGGGGGCGGGGGAGGAAGTGGCTACACCTTC
NA	NA	TRBV9	TRBJ1-1	CASSLRTENTEAFF	TGTGCCAGCAGCCTCCGGACAGAAAACACTGAAGCTTTCTTT
once	TRBD2	TRBV27	TRBJ2-1	CASSPEGGRVSEQFF	TGTGCCAGTAGTCCTGAGGGAGGGAGGGTGAGTGAGCAGTTCTTC
NA	NA	TRBV6-5	TRBJ2-7	CASSLLGQPYEQYF	TGTGCCAGCAGTTTGTTAGGACAGCCCTACGAGCAGTACTTC
NA	TRBD1	TRBV9	TRBJ2-5	CASSGGQGAGETQYF	TGTGCCAGCAGCGGGGGACAGGGGGCAGGAGAGACCCAGTACTTC
NA	NA	TRBV10-3	TRBJ1-1	CAITEGGGTEAFF	TGTGCCATCACCGAGGGAGGGGGCACTGAAGCTTTCTTT
NA	NA	TRBV9	TRBJ1-6	CASSVAGDNSPLHF	TGTGCCAGCAGCGTAGCAGGGGATAATTCACCCCTCCACTTT
NA	NA	TRBV5-6	TRBJ1-1	CASSLRSHTEAFF	TGTGCCAGCAGCTTGAGGTCGCACACTGAAGCTTTCTTT
NA	TRBD2	TRBV29-1	TRBJ2-2	CSVEESSGWNTGELFF	TGCAGCGTTGAAGAGTCTAGCGGGTGGAACACCGGGGAGCTGTTTTTT
NA	TRBD1	TRBV5-1	TRBJ2-7	CASSLGTGQGKEQYF	TGCGCCAGCAGCTTGGGGACGGGACAGGGAAAGGAGCAGTACTTC
NA	NA	TRBV13	TRBJ2-5	CASSPIDLVGQETQYF	TGTGCCAGCAGCCCAATAGACCTGGTGGGCCAAGAGACCCAGTACTTC
NA	NA	TRBV27	TRBJ2-2	CASRPGLPYTGELFF	TGTGCCAGCAGACCGGGACTTCCTTACACCGGGGAGCTGTTTTTT
NA	NA	TRBV19	TRBJ2-3	CAIRDFTDTQYF	TGTGCGATTCGGGACTTCACAGATACGCAGTATTTT